Listed here are 23 T cell receptor beta chains from one sample, sequenced in a study of blood T cells in healthy people across ages. A second PCR, run for roughly 7 to 11 cycles, used a sample-barcoded 5' primer plus a J-beta primer mix. A single record per CDR3 protein comes from TCRdb applying MiXCR to the 5' RACE reads. Here the sample spans around 780,000 distinct CDR3 sequences, roughly 25% being singletons. This sample also appeared in a second study, on T cells of mothers and their children.

Sequencing was done on a sample of blood. The receptors stem from a boy between 10 and 17 years old in good health.

The V call is TRBV5-1, the J call TRBJ1-1; perhaps TRBD1 as D (5 bases). Trimming removed 4 bases from V and 1 base from J, with 11 bases in between. Germline V gene lookup returns CDR1 SGHRS and CDR2 YFSETQ. This CDR3 is built from 14 residues. CDR3 in DNA: TGCGCCAGCAGCATCAGGGAGGCGAACACTGAAGCTTTCTTT. It encodes CASSIREANTEAFF.

V gene TRBV3-1 combines with J gene TRBJ1-1; D gene unclear. This CDR3 contains 15 residues. V was clipped by 3 bases and J by 5 bases, with 16 bases between them. The germline gives CDR1 LGHDT, CDR2 YNNKEL (reference sequence). DNA of the CDR3: TGTGCCAGCAGCCAGCCCGGGGAACGGGTAACTGAAGCTTTCTTT. This sequence encodes CASSQPGERVTEAFF. Complete variable domain (other parts from reference TRBV3-1 and TRBJ1-1): DTAVSQTPKYLVTQMGNDKSIKCEQNLGHDTMYWYKQDSKKFLKIMFSYNNKELIINETVPNRFSPKSPDKAHLNLHINSLELGDSAVYFCASSQPGERVTEAFFGQGTRLTVV.

The rearrangement links TRBV25-1 to TRBJ1-4, with TRBD1 matching 11 bases. The CDR3 covers 16 residues. Unmatched junction bases numbered 7, after V lost 3 bases and J lost 7 bases. In germline, CDR1 is MGHDK, CDR2 SYGVNS. In DNA, the CDR3 is TGTGCCAGCAGTGAGCCTGGACAGGGGGCCGGTGAAAAACTGTTTTTT. Its translation is CASSEPGQGAGEKLFF.

The chain couples TRBV10-3 to TRBJ2-3, with D maybe TRBD2 (5 bases). The germline gives CDR1 ENHRY, CDR2 SYGVKD. The CDR3 is 11 residues long. Trimming stripped 3 bases from V and 11 bases from J, with 9 bases between. CDR3 loop: CAISDLALQYF. The CDR3 DNA follows: TGTGCCATCAGTGATCTAGCTTTGCAGTATTTT.

This chain joins TRBV5-1 and TRBJ1-1, with 12 positions matching TRBD1. The CDR3 runs 18 residues. J gave up 0 bases and V 2 bases, and 8 bases lay outside the gene matches. Germline V gene lookup returns CDR1 SGHRS and CDR2 YFSETQ. CDR3 protein: CASSFAGTGGHMNTEAFF. As DNA, the CDR3 is TGCGCCAGCAGCTTCGCCGGGACAGGGGGCCACATGAACACTGAAGCTTTCTTT.

This chain uses TRBV7-9 with TRBJ2-1; TRBD2 aligns across 9 bases. The end of the DNA is better explained by TRBJ2-7, so the J call may be wrong. The germline gives CDR1 SEHNR, CDR2 FQNEAQ (reference sequence). CDR3 length: 14 amino acids. CDR3 region: CASSRGGARFEQYF. The CDR3 bases are TGTGCCAGCAGCCGCGGGGGGGCGAGGTTCGAGCAGTACTTC.

The chain has TRBV28 and TRBJ2-7, with TRBD2 matching over 7 bases. Germline values: CDR1 MDHEN, CDR2 SYDVKM. The CDR3 has 10 amino acids. Trimming at V came to 8 bases and at J to 7 bases, leaving 2 bases not matched to a gene. CDR3 amino acids: CASGEGEQYF. In DNA, the CDR3 is TGTGCCAGCGGGGAGGGGGAGCAGTACTTC. The full variable domain, its missing parts supplied by reference TRBV28 and TRBJ2-7, is DVKVTQSSRYLVKRTGEKVFLECVQDMDHENMFWYRQDPGLGLRLIYFSYDVKMKEKGDIPEGYSVSREKKERFSLILESASTNQTSMYLCASGEGEQYFGPGTRLTVT.

Worth noting for this clonotype: No conserved phenylalanine or tryptophan is present at the end of the CDR3, so a read error is the likely explanation. The chain uses TRBV12-3 or TRBV12-4 and TRBJ2-3; 12 positions agree with TRBD2. The trim removed 5 bases at V and 3 bases at J, leaving 3 bases unmatched. The CDR3 is 15 amino acids. DNA of the CDR3: TGTGCCAGCAGTAGACTAGCGGGGGAAACAGATACGCAGTATTCT. This sequence encodes CASSRLAGETDTQYS.

This sequence joins TRBV18 and TRBJ1-2; D might be TRBD1 (5 bases). The CDR3 covers 14 residues. Trimming left V 3 bases short and J 6 bases short, with 14 bases between. CDR1 and CDR2 (germline): KGHSH, LQKENI. CDR3 in amino acids: CASSPNRDPNGYTF. The CDR3 DNA is TGTGCCAGCTCACCTAATCGGGACCCTAATGGCTACACCTTC.

A word on this clonotype: One end of the junction fails to match germline, which may point to a read error. The chain combines TRBV5-1 with TRBJ2-2; D is possibly TRBD1 (6 bases). The CDR3 covers 14 residues. Germline CDR1 is SGHRS and CDR2 is YFSETQ. CDR3 in amino acids: CVSSQNTGSRELFF. The CDR3 region has the DNA TGCGTCAGCAGCCAAAACACAGGGTCCCGGGAGCTGTTTTTT.

In this sample, this clonotype turned up a few times. The chain combines TRBV7-2 with TRBJ2-5, with D possibly being TRBD1 or TRBD2 (6 bases each). The germline CDR1 and CDR2 sequences are SGHTA and FQGNSA. The V end was cut by 3 bases, the J end by 4 bases, with 18 bases between. The CDR3 contains 16 residues. This chain's CDR3 is CASSFSFSGAGETQYF. CDR3 DNA sequence: TGTGCCAGCAGCTTCAGTTTTTCGGGGGCGGGAGAGACCCAGTACTTC.

V is TRBV6-1 and J is TRBJ2-1, with 8 bases matching TRBD2. Germline V CDR1 and CDR2: MNHNS, SASEGT. The ends lost 11 bases at V and 1 base at J; junction bases unmatched: 10. The CDR3 has 15 residues. CDR3 coding DNA: TGTGCCCTCCAAGGGCGACTAGCGTCCTACAATGAGCAGTTCTTC. It encodes CALQGRLASYNEQFF.

This clonotype was seen a handful of times. The chain links TRBV14 to TRBJ2-1; 8 bases line up with TRBD1. The J call is in doubt because the DNA end fits TRBJ2-7 better. Germline loops: CDR1 SGHDN, CDR2 FVKESK. This CDR3 region has 16 residues. Here the CDR3 reads CASSQFPRGPAYEQYF. CDR3 DNA: TGTGCCAGCAGCCAATTTCCCAGGGGGCCAGCCTACGAGCAGTACTTC.

There are a few counts of this clonotype. The rearrangement uses TRBV15 and TRBJ2-5; tentatively, D is TRBD1 (5 bases). The CDR3 contains 14 residues. Between the trimmed V and J ends, which lost 4 bases and 2 bases, there was a span of 11 bases. Germline CDR1 LNHNV, CDR2 YYDKDF (reference sequence). CDR3 residues: CATSKLDTQETQYF. DNA for the CDR3: TGTGCCACCAGCAAATTGGACACTCAAGAGACCCAGTACTTC.

V gene TRBV6-1 combines with J gene TRBJ2-7; TRBD1 matches 7 bases. With V trimmed by 6 bases and J by 4 bases, 6 bases remained unmatched. Looked up from germline, CDR1 is MNHNS and CDR2 is SASEGT. The CDR3 spans 13 residues. The CDR3 nucleotides are TGTGCCAGCAGGATGGGACAGCCTTACGAGCAGTACTTC. It codes for CASRMGQPYEQYF.

This chain links TRBV12-3 or TRBV12-4 with TRBJ2-5, with D possibly TRBD2 on 6 matching bases. The V end lost 6 bases, the J end lost 5 bases, and 13 bases lay between the germline ends. The CDR3 contains 13 residues. The CDR3 region is CASSKWGVETQYF. As DNA, the CDR3 is TGTGCCAGCAGCAAATGGGGGGTTGAGACCCAGTACTTC.

This chain uses TRBV28 with TRBJ2-4, with 14 nucleotides matching TRBD2. V lost 4 bases to trimming and J lost 2 bases; unmatched junction nucleotides: 10. Germline V CDR1 and CDR2: MDHEN, SYDVKM. This CDR3 is built from 19 residues. The CDR3, as DNA: TGTGCCAGCAGTTCCGCCCGCGGACTAGCGGGGGGATCCAAAAACATTCAGTACTTC. It is translated as CASSSARGLAGGSKNIQYF. Full variable domain (outside the CDR3, taken from reference TRBV28 and TRBJ2-4): DVKVTQSSRYLVKRTGEKVFLECVQDMDHENMFWYRQDPGLGLRLIYFSYDVKMKEKGDIPEGYSVSREKKERFSLILESASTNQTSMYLCASSSARGLAGGSKNIQYFGAGTRLSVL.

This clonotype was seen a handful of times. J is TRBJ2-3 and V is TRBV5-1, with D possibly matching TRBD2 (6 bases). Germline-derived CDR1 and CDR2 are SGHRS and YFSETQ. This CDR3 contains 13 residues. The CDR3 DNA reads TGCGCAGTCCGGGACTCTAGCACAGATACGCAGTATTTT. Translated: CAVRDSSTDTQYF.

The V call is TRBV20-1, the J call TRBJ2-3; weak D call: TRBD2 (5 bases). CDR1 DFQATT and CDR2 SNEGSKA come from the germline V gene (reference sequence). The CDR3 contains 12 residues. The V and J ends lost 4 bases and 2 bases respectively, with 7 bases between them. CDR3: CSAIRDTDTQYF. The CDR3 DNA reads as TGCAGTGCTATCCGGGACACAGATACGCAGTATTTT.

The gene calls are TRBV12-3 or TRBV12-4 and TRBJ2-3; D remains ambiguous. This CDR3 region has 14 residues. V was cut by 6 bases and J by 0 bases, with 10 bases left in between. The DNA of the CDR3 is TGTGCCAGCAGAAGACTGTCTAGCACAGATACGCAGTATTTT. Residues: CASRRLSSTDTQYF.

This clonotype was found a few times. The V and J genes are TRBV7-2 and TRBJ1-2, with D perhaps matching TRBD1 (6 bases). Germline V gene data show CDR1 as SGHTA and CDR2 as FQGNSA. Trimming removed 2 bases at V and 4 bases at J, with 14 bases between. The CDR3 is 15 residues long. CDR3 region: CASSLTQGSAYGYTF. CDR3 coding DNA: TGTGCCAGCAGCTTAACCCAGGGGTCCGCCTATGGCTACACCTTC.

This chain joins TRBV15 and TRBJ1-2; 9 bases line up with TRBD1. This CDR3 region has 14 residues. Germline trimming cut 8 bases from V and 3 bases from J; bases unmatched to any gene: 7. CDR1 and CDR2 from the germline V gene are LNHNV and YYDKDF (reference sequence). DNA for the CDR3: TGTGCCACCCAAGACAGGGGGAGTGACTATGGCTACACCTTC. It yields the protein CATQDRGSDYGYTF.

This rearrangement joins TRBV6-6 to TRBJ1-2, with TRBD1 identical over 7 bases. This CDR3 has 15 residues. With V trimmed by 5 bases and J by 7 bases, 13 bases remained unmatched. Germline V gives CDR1 MNHNY, CDR2 SVGAGI (reference sequence). The CDR3 DNA sequence: TGTGCCAGCAGTACTCGACAGGGCAGTTCGCGTGGCTACACCTTC. As protein: CASSTRQGSSRGYTF.